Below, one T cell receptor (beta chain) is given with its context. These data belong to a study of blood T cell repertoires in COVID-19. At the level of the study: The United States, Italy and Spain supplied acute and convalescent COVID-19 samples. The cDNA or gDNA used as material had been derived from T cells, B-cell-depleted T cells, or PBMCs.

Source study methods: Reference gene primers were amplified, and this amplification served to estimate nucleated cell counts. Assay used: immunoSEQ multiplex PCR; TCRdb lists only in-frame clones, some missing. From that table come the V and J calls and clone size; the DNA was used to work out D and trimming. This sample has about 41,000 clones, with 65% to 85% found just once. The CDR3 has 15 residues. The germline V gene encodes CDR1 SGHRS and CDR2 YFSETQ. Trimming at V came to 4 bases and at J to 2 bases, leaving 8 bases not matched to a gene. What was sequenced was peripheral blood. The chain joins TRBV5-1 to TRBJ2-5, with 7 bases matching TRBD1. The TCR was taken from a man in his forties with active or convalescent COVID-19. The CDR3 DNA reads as TGCGCCAGCAGCCCGCTGGGACAGACGCAAGAGACCCAGTACTTC. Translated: CASSPLGQTQETQYF. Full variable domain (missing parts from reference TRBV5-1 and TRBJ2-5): KAGVTQTPRYLIKTRGQQVTLSCSPISGHRSVSWYQQTPGQGLQFLFEYFSETQRNKGNFPGRFSGRQFSNSRSEMNVSTLELGDSALYLCASSPLGQTQETQYFGPGTRLLVL.